These 30 T cell receptor beta chains originate from one sample sequenced in a study of shared clonotypes between healthy human individuals. Profiling relied on immunoSEQ multiplex PCR, and the TCRdb table lists in-frame clones only, not all of them. The table has 2 million to 3 million clones, just over 90% seen once. Sequenced sample: naive CD4+ T cells sorted from blood. Subset here: CD45RA+ positively selected. Receptor source: a man aged 18-30 years in good health.

The V gene is TRBV29-1, the J gene TRBJ2-2, with no clear D. The CDR3 is 12 amino acids. The germline V and J ends were trimmed by 6 bases and 6 bases, with 11 bases remaining between them. CDR1 and CDR2 from the germline V gene are SQVTM and ANQGSEA. The CDR3 region has the DNA TGCAGCGTCCAAACCTGGTCCGGGGAGCTGTTTTTT. Translation: CSVQTWSGELFF.

J is TRBJ2-2 and V is TRBV11-2; no clear D gene. The CDR3 is 14 residues long. The germline V gene encodes CDR1 SGHAT and CDR2 FQNNGV. V shed 2 bases and J shed 2 bases, with 6 bases lying between them. The CDR3 protein is CASSLQLNTGELFF. CDR3 DNA sequence: TGTGCCAGCAGCTTACAGCTAAACACCGGGGAGCTGTTTTTT.

The chain couples TRBV2 to TRBJ2-3; 7 bases are shared with TRBD2. This CDR3 has 16 amino acids. Germline V lookup: CDR1 SNHLY, CDR2 FYNNEI. The junction had 7 bases not matched to a gene; V was cut back by 4 bases and J by 0 bases. CDR3 loop: CASSAGGGHSTDTQYF. The CDR3 nucleotides are TGTGCCAGCAGTGCGGGGGGAGGCCATAGCACAGATACGCAGTATTTT.

The V call is TRBV6-5, the J call TRBJ2-1, with 10 nucleotides matching TRBD2. CDR1 and CDR2 from the germline V gene are MNHEY and SVGAGI. Germline trimming cut 6 bases from V and 7 bases from J; bases unmatched to any gene: 9. The CDR3 extends over 15 amino acids. CDR3 protein: CASRPLAGVENEQFF. The CDR3 nucleotides are TGTGCCAGCAGGCCTCTAGCGGGAGTGGAAAATGAGCAGTTCTTC.

Points on this clone: Other DNA sequences from this sample encode an identical CDR3 as well. This chain joins TRBV6-6 and TRBJ2-5, with D unclear. V gave up 3 bases and J gave up 2 bases, with 1 base separating them. Germline V gives CDR1 MNHNY, CDR2 SVGAGI (reference sequence). The CDR3 runs 11 residues. CDR3 protein: CASSYQETQYF. The CDR3 region has the DNA TGTGCCAGCAGTTATCAAGAGACCCAGTACTTC.

The rearrangement uses TRBV4-2 and TRBJ1-6; D is unclear. The CDR3 sequence is 12 residues long. Germline CDR1 and CDR2: LGHNA and YNFKEQ. Between the trimmed V and J ends, which lost 0 bases and 6 bases, there was a span of 0 bases. The CDR3 sequence is CASSQDNSPLHF. The CDR3 DNA sequence: TGTGCCAGCAGCCAAGATAATTCACCCCTCCACTTT.

For the CDR3, the DNA is TGTGCCAGTACCCCTAGGGTGCAGGGGCCTTTCTACGAGCAGTACTTC. Translated: CASTPRVQGPFYEQYF. This chain joins TRBV19 and TRBJ2-7; weak D call: TRBD1 (6 bases). Trimming left V 7 bases short and J 3 bases short, with 22 bases between. Germline V CDR1 and CDR2: LNHDA, SQIVND (reference sequence). The CDR3 has 16 residues.

The chain is built from TRBV9 and TRBJ1-3; no definite D call. V lost 4 bases and J 0 bases, leaving 8 bases between the germline ends. The CDR3 has 14 amino acids. Germline V gives CDR1 SGDLS, CDR2 YYNGEE. The CDR3 DNA sequence: TGTGCCAGCAGCTACAGCTACTCTGGAAACACCATATATTTT. Translation: CASSYSYSGNTIYF.

This clone was detected only a few times. V is TRBV30 and J is TRBJ1-1; 7 bases are a match to TRBD1. Germline V lookup: CDR1 GTSNPN, CDR2 SVGIG (reference sequence). The CDR3 totals 11 residues. The V and J ends lost 4 bases and 11 bases, in that order; junction bases with no gene match: 7. The CDR3 is CAWKGTATAFF. CDR3 nucleotide sequence: TGTGCCTGGAAAGGGACAGCCACTGCTTTCTTT.

This clone was seen a handful of times. This sequence joins TRBV10-2 and TRBJ1-5; maybe TRBD1 (6 bases). The CDR3 has 15 amino acids. Trimming removed 6 bases from V and 4 bases from J, with 16 bases in between. The germline CDR1 and CDR2 sequences are WSHSY and SAAADI. This chain's CDR3 is CASRDGQSSNQPQHF. CDR3 DNA sequence: TGCGCCAGCAGAGACGGACAGTCCTCGAATCAGCCCCAGCATTTT.

This clone was observed a single time. This rearrangement joins TRBV29-1 to TRBJ1-1; the D is unclear. This CDR3 is built from 12 residues. From germline, CDR1 is SQVTM and CDR2 ANQGSEA. With 7 bases removed from V and 2 bases from J, the gap between germline ends came to 11 bases. CDR3 nucleotides: TGCAGCGCCCGACCGGGAAACACTGAAGCTTTCTTT. Translated, it gives CSARPGNTEAFF.

The genes are TRBV6-7 and TRBJ1-6, with unresolved D. TRBV6-7 is labeled an ORF, and its function is uncertain. The CDR3 has 9 residues. The V end was cut by 6 bases, the J end by 13 bases, with 4 bases between. CDR3 loop: CASSPPLHF. CDR3 nucleotides: TGTGCCAGCAGCCCCCCCCTCCACTTT.

This chain connects TRBV2 to TRBJ2-5; 8 bases map to TRBD2. The CDR3 loop spans 15 amino acids. Per the germline V gene, CDR1 is SNHLY and CDR2 is FYNNEI. V gave up 4 bases and J gave up 0 bases; unmatched junction bases: 4. For the CDR3, the DNA is TGTGCCAGCAGTGGTGGACTAGCCAACCAAGAGACCCAGTACTTC. Translated, it gives CASSGGLANQETQYF.

The genes are TRBV6-1 and TRBJ1-5; D remains unclear. Germline V gene sequence: CDR1 MNHNS, CDR2 SASEGT. The length of the CDR3 is 12 residues. CDR3 in amino acids: CASNALNQPQHF. CDR3 nucleotide sequence: TGTGCGTCAAACGCCCTCAATCAGCCCCAGCATTTT.

The genes are TRBV6-5 and TRBJ2-1, with a weak D call TRBD1 (5 bases). V was clipped by 6 bases and J by 0 bases, with 12 bases between them. Germline V CDR1 and CDR2: MNHEY, SVGAGI. CDR3 length: 15 amino acids. The CDR3 sequence: CASRMGQGSYNEQFF. CDR3 sequence (DNA): TGTGCCAGCAGGATGGGGCAGGGCTCCTACAATGAGCAGTTCTTC.

Regarding this clone: Relative to the germline gene, one junction end is altered; a read error may explain this. The chain is built from TRBV20-1 and TRBJ1-6; perhaps TRBD1 as D (5 bases). This CDR3 has 10 residues. Germline V gene data show CDR1 as DFQATT and CDR2 as SNEGSKA (reference sequence). CDR3 sequence: CSASADRFRF. The CDR3 region has the DNA TGCAGTGCTAGCGCAGACAGATTCCGATTT.

Turning to this clone: The identical CDR3 is also encoded by other nucleotide sequences in the sample. The V call is TRBV7-2, the J call TRBJ2-7, with a possible D match to TRBD1 (6 bases). The germline V and J ends were trimmed by 1 base and 6 bases, with 10 bases remaining between them. CDR1 SGHTA and CDR2 FQGNSA come from the germline V gene. This CDR3 contains 13 residues. The CDR3 is CASSLDRVSEQYF. The CDR3 bases are TGTGCCAGCAGCTTAGACAGGGTGTCCGAGCAGTACTTC.

This chain uses TRBV12-1 with TRBJ2-7; TRBD1, as called in the table, went unchecked against the DNA. TRBV12-1 is recorded as a pseudogene. The length of the CDR3 is 16 residues. For the CDR3, the DNA is TGTGCCAGCAGCTTTGGTTGGGGACAGGGGGTCGACGAGCAGTACTTC. It codes for CASSFGWGQGVDEQYF.

V and J are TRBV6-5 and TRBJ2-6; maybe TRBD2 (5 bases). V lost 7 bases and J 4 bases, leaving 14 bases between the germline ends. CDR1 is MNHEY, CDR2 SVGAGI, per germline. The CDR3 runs to 15 residues. The CDR3 DNA reads as TGTGCCAGCAATCCCGAGGGTCCCGGGGCCAACGTCCTGACTTTC. Encoded protein: CASNPEGPGANVLTF.

The CDR3 DNA follows: TGTGCCAGCAGCCAAGATTCCGGGGGACAGGGGATAGCAGATACGCAGTATTTT. Protein: CASSQDSGGQGIADTQYF. This chain connects TRBV4-2 to TRBJ2-3; 10 bases are a match to TRBD1. The CDR3 sequence is 18 residues long. Per the germline V gene, CDR1 is LGHNA and CDR2 is YNFKEQ. V shed 0 bases and J 4 bases; nucleotides not matched to a gene: 10.

This chain connects TRBV27 to TRBJ2-1; D is possibly TRBD2 (6 bases). V gave up 7 bases and J gave up 6 bases, with 16 bases separating them. This CDR3 comprises 14 residues. The germline V gene has CDR1 MNHEY and CDR2 SMNVEV (reference sequence). The CDR3 is CASKAAGWVNEQFF. Here the CDR3 DNA reads TGTGCCAGCAAGGCGGCGGGATGGGTCAATGAGCAGTTCTTC.

The V gene is TRBV6-1, the J gene TRBJ1-2; 10 bases are shared with TRBD1. Per germline, CDR1 MNHNS and CDR2 SASEGT. V dropped 4 bases and J dropped 6; count of bases not matched to a gene: 5. The CDR3 consists of 14 residues. Written as DNA, the CDR3 is TGTGCCAGCAGTGGGGGACAGGGGATACATGGCTACACCTTC. The encoded protein is CASSGGQGIHGYTF.

This CDR3 is CAISESGKTKETQYF. CDR3 DNA: TGTGCCATCAGTGAGTCTGGGAAGACAAAAGAGACCCAGTACTTC. The chain links TRBV10-3 to TRBJ2-5; D unclear. The CDR3 totals 15 residues. The germline gives CDR1 ENHRY, CDR2 SYGVKD. V was pared by 0 bases and J by 3 bases, with 11 bases between.

This chain joins TRBV7-8 and TRBJ2-7; D unclear. The germline V gene has CDR1 SGHVS and CDR2 FQNEAQ. V was shortened by 1 base and J by 3 bases, with 10 bases between the two germline ends. This CDR3 has 14 residues. The CDR3 bases are TGTGCCAGCAGCTTAGGGGGTAGCATCTACGAGCAGTACTTC. Protein product: CASSLGGSIYEQYF. The entire variable domain, with the rest obtained from reference TRBV7-8 and TRBJ2-7, is as follows: GAGVSQSPRYKVAKRGQDVALRCDPISGHVSLFWYQQALGQGPEFLTYFQNEAQLDKSGLPSDRFFAERPEGSVSTLKIQRTQQEDSAVYLCASSLGGSIYEQYFGPGTRLTVT.

V and J are TRBV19 and TRBJ2-2; no definite D call. The CDR3 is made up of 12 amino acids. V was pared by 6 bases and J by 3 bases, with 5 bases between. CDR1 and CDR2 from the germline V gene are LNHDA and SQIVND (reference sequence). CDR3 in amino acids: CASRGYTGELFF. DNA for the CDR3: TGTGCCAGTAGAGGGTACACCGGGGAGCTGTTTTTT. Full variable domain (missing parts from reference TRBV19 and TRBJ2-2): DGGITQSPKYLFRKEGQNVTLSCEQNLNHDAMYWYRQDPGQGLRLIYYSQIVNDFQKGDIAEGYSVSREKKESFPLTVTSAQKNPTAFYLCASRGYTGELFFGEGSRLTVL.

The rearrangement links TRBV11-2 to TRBJ1-5; TRBD1 might be the D (6 bases). Germline CDR1 SGHAT, CDR2 FQNNGV. V shed 5 bases and J shed 0 bases, with 11 bases lying between them. This CDR3 comprises 15 residues. The CDR3: CASSQGGDSNQPQHF. CDR3 DNA: TGTGCCAGCAGCCAAGGGGGGGATAGCAATCAGCCCCAGCATTTT.

CDR3: CASSFELTLGNTEAFF. The CDR3 DNA follows: TGTGCCAGCAGCTTTGAGTTAACCCTGGGGAACACTGAAGCTTTCTTT. This sequence joins TRBV11-2 and TRBJ1-1; D gene uncertain. With 3 bases removed from V and 1 base from J, the gap between germline ends came to 15 bases. CDR1 and CDR2 from the germline V gene are SGHAT and FQNNGV. The CDR3 runs 16 residues.

This chain links TRBV30 with TRBJ2-4, with D tentatively TRBD1 (8 bases). This CDR3 region has 15 residues. V was clipped by 1 base and J by 8 bases, with 18 bases between them. CDR1 and CDR2 (germline): GTSNPN, SVGIG (reference sequence). The CDR3 is CAWSDPGGAGDIQYF. DNA for the CDR3: TGTGCCTGGAGTGACCCAGGGGGCGCGGGGGACATTCAGTACTTC. Drawing the rest from reference TRBV30 and TRBJ2-4, the complete variable domain is SQTIHQWPATLVQPVGSPLSLECTVEGTSNPNLYWYRQAAGRGLQLLFYSVGIGQISSEVPQNLSASRPQDRQFILSSKKLLLSDSGFYLCAWSDPGGAGDIQYFGAGTRLSVL.

This chain joins TRBV29-1 and TRBJ1-1; weak D call: TRBD1 (5 bases). CDR1 and CDR2 from the germline V gene are SQVTM and ANQGSEA. The CDR3 loop spans 13 amino acids. V shed 5 bases and J shed 2 bases, with 12 bases lying between them. CDR3 nucleotides: TGCAGCGTTAGTATGGGGCCCAACACTGAAGCTTTCTTT. Encoded protein: CSVSMGPNTEAFF.

The chain is built from TRBV30 and TRBJ2-7; TRBD2 is a possible D gene (6 bases). CDR1 is GTSNPN, CDR2 SVGIG, per germline (reference sequence). The CDR3 consists of 13 residues. Trimming left V 4 bases short and J 3 bases short, with 13 bases between. As DNA, the CDR3 is TGTGCCTGGATGCCCGCGGGGCTCTACGAGCAGTACTTC. Protein: CAWMPAGLYEQYF.